Listed below are T cell receptor beta chains from one sample, sequenced in a study of blood T cell repertoires in COVID-19. TCRdb's copy holds only in-frame clones and misses some; the assay was immunoSEQ multiplex PCR. This repertoire shows 300,000 or so clones, around 80% found once; its top ten account for roughly 1.3%. What was sequenced was peripheral blood. The receptor set was obtained from a woman between 45 and 60 years old with acute or convalescent COVID-19. Both conserved end residues are part of each CDR3. The order of the fields is J gene, clone size, D gene, V gene, CDR3 protein, CDR3 DNA. D genes are given only for firm matches. Expanded clones get a size class; other rows say once, few or many, or leave the size out.

j_call: TRBJ2-1; clone_size: .; d_call: TRBD2; v_call: TRBV2; cdr3_aa: CASLGLDNEQFF; cdr3_nt: TGTGCCAGCCTCGGACTAGACAATGAGCAGTTCTTC
j_call: TRBJ2-3; clone_size: .; d_call: TRBD1; v_call: TRBV5-1; cdr3_aa: CASSPGGQGVTDTQYF; cdr3_nt: TGCGCCAGCAGCCCAGGGGGACAGGGAGTCACAGATACGCAGTATTTT
j_call: TRBJ1-2; clone_size: .; d_call: .; v_call: TRBV5-4; cdr3_aa: CASSAPGTSSLGYTF; cdr3_nt: TGTGCCAGCAGCGCGCCCGGGACATCGTCACTTGGCTACACCTTC
j_call: TRBJ1-3; clone_size: .; d_call: TRBD1; v_call: TRBV24-1; cdr3_aa: CATSPGRGGSSGNTIYF; cdr3_nt: TGTGCCACCAGCCCAGGGAGAGGGGGCAGCTCTGGAAACACCATATATTTT
j_call: TRBJ2-1; clone_size: few; d_call: .; v_call: TRBV12-3/TRBV12-4; cdr3_aa: CASMGGLDNEQFF; cdr3_nt: TGTGCCAGCATGGGGGGTCTGGACAATGAGCAGTTCTTC
j_call: TRBJ2-7; clone_size: .; d_call: TRBD2; v_call: TRBV24-1; cdr3_aa: CATSDSALTSGVNYEQYF; cdr3_nt: TGTGCCACCAGTGATTCCGCCCTGACTAGCGGGGTTAACTACGAGCAGTACTTC
j_call: TRBJ1-1; clone_size: .; d_call: .; v_call: TRBV4-1; cdr3_aa: CASSHPRALGGIF; cdr3_nt: TGCGCCAGCAGCCACCCCAGGGCCTTGGGGGGGATCTTT
j_call: TRBJ2-7; clone_size: .; d_call: TRBD2; v_call: TRBV27; cdr3_aa: CASSSGTSGSLSSYEQYF; cdr3_nt: TGTGCCAGCAGTTCAGGGACTAGCGGGAGTCTGAGCTCCTACGAGCAGTACTTC
j_call: TRBJ1-1; clone_size: few; d_call: TRBD1; v_call: TRBV5-1; cdr3_aa: CASSLRGQGSGTEAFF; cdr3_nt: TGCGCCAGCAGCTTAAGAGGACAGGGGTCGGGAACTGAAGCTTTCTTT
j_call: TRBJ1-1; clone_size: .; d_call: TRBD1; v_call: TRBV5-1; cdr3_aa: CASSSTGQVEAFF; cdr3_nt: TGCGCCAGCAGCTCGACTGGACAGGTTGAAGCTTTCTTT
j_call: TRBJ1-5; clone_size: once; d_call: TRBD1; v_call: TRBV4-2; cdr3_aa: CASSQGPGQGRPQHF; cdr3_nt: TGTGCCAGCAGCCAAGGTCCGGGACAGGGTAGGCCCCAGCATTTT
j_call: TRBJ1-1; clone_size: few; d_call: TRBD1; v_call: TRBV12-3/TRBV12-4; cdr3_aa: CSEGARGTEAFF; cdr3_nt: TGTTCGGAGGGGGCGCGGGGCACTGAAGCTTTCTTT
j_call: TRBJ1-1; clone_size: many; d_call: TRBD1; v_call: TRBV6-2/TRBV6-3; cdr3_aa: CASSYVVGGTGFRGTEAFF; cdr3_nt: TGTGCCAGCAGTTACGTCGTGGGGGGGACAGGGTTCCGAGGCACTGAAGCTTTCTTT
j_call: TRBJ2-2; clone_size: .; d_call: .; v_call: TRBV3-1/TRBV3-2; cdr3_aa: CASSQSRETGELFF; cdr3_nt: TGTGCCAGCAGCCAATCCAGGGAAACCGGGGAGCTGTTTTTT
j_call: TRBJ1-1; clone_size: .; d_call: TRBD1; v_call: TRBV2; cdr3_aa: CASRDRGSSEAFF; cdr3_nt: TGTGCCAGCAGGGACAGGGGAAGCAGTGAAGCTTTCTTT
j_call: TRBJ2-5; clone_size: .; d_call: .; v_call: TRBV5-3; cdr3_aa: CARSRRDTQETQYF; cdr3_nt: TGTGCCAGAAGCCGTCGGGACACCCAAGAGACCCAGTACTTC
j_call: TRBJ2-5; clone_size: few; d_call: TRBD2; v_call: TRBV14; cdr3_aa: CASSLDLAGQETQYF; cdr3_nt: TGTGCCAGCAGCCTAGACCTAGCGGGGCAAGAGACCCAGTACTTC
j_call: TRBJ1-1; clone_size: .; d_call: .; v_call: TRBV6-1; cdr3_aa: CASSELLGAGTEAFF; cdr3_nt: TGTGCCAGCAGTGAACTTCTTGGGGCAGGCACTGAAGCTTTCTTT
j_call: TRBJ2-7; clone_size: few; d_call: .; v_call: TRBV19; cdr3_aa: CASSIDPTTAPYEQYF; cdr3_nt: TGTGCCAGTAGTATAGATCCTACGACAGCTCCCTACGAGCAGTACTTC
j_call: TRBJ2-1; clone_size: .; d_call: TRBD1; v_call: TRBV29-1; cdr3_aa: CSAGQGASEQFF; cdr3_nt: TGCAGCGCCGGACAGGGTGCCTCTGAGCAGTTCTTC
j_call: TRBJ1-2; clone_size: .; d_call: TRBD1; v_call: TRBV6-1; cdr3_aa: CASSDPGTGDYGYTF; cdr3_nt: TGTGCCAGCAGTGATCCAGGGACAGGGGACTATGGCTACACCTTC
j_call: TRBJ1-5; clone_size: .; d_call: TRBD1; v_call: TRBV27; cdr3_aa: CASSLIQGANQPQHF; cdr3_nt: TGTGCCAGCAGTTTAATACAGGGGGCGAATCAGCCCCAGCATTTT
j_call: TRBJ1-2; clone_size: .; d_call: .; v_call: TRBV25-1; cdr3_aa: CASSVEADYGYTF; cdr3_nt: TGTGCCAGCAGCGTAGAGGCTGACTATGGCTACACCTTC
j_call: TRBJ1-4; clone_size: once; d_call: .; v_call: TRBV5-6; cdr3_aa: CASSLFTTAEKLFF; cdr3_nt: TGTGCCAGCAGCTTATTCACGACAGCAGAAAAACTGTTTTTT
j_call: TRBJ1-5; clone_size: few; d_call: .; v_call: TRBV7-9; cdr3_aa: CASSPRDTNQPQHF; cdr3_nt: TGTGCCAGCAGTCCCCGGGACACAAATCAGCCCCAGCATTTT
j_call: TRBJ2-2; clone_size: once; d_call: TRBD1; v_call: TRBV11-2; cdr3_aa: CASSTPGQGNTGELFF; cdr3_nt: TGTGCCAGCAGCACACCGGGACAGGGCAACACCGGGGAGCTGTTTTTT
j_call: TRBJ1-4; clone_size: .; d_call: .; v_call: TRBV18; cdr3_aa: CASSPRRVSEGEKLFF; cdr3_nt: TGTGCCAGCTCACCCCGCAGGGTATCGGAAGGGGAAAAACTGTTTTTT